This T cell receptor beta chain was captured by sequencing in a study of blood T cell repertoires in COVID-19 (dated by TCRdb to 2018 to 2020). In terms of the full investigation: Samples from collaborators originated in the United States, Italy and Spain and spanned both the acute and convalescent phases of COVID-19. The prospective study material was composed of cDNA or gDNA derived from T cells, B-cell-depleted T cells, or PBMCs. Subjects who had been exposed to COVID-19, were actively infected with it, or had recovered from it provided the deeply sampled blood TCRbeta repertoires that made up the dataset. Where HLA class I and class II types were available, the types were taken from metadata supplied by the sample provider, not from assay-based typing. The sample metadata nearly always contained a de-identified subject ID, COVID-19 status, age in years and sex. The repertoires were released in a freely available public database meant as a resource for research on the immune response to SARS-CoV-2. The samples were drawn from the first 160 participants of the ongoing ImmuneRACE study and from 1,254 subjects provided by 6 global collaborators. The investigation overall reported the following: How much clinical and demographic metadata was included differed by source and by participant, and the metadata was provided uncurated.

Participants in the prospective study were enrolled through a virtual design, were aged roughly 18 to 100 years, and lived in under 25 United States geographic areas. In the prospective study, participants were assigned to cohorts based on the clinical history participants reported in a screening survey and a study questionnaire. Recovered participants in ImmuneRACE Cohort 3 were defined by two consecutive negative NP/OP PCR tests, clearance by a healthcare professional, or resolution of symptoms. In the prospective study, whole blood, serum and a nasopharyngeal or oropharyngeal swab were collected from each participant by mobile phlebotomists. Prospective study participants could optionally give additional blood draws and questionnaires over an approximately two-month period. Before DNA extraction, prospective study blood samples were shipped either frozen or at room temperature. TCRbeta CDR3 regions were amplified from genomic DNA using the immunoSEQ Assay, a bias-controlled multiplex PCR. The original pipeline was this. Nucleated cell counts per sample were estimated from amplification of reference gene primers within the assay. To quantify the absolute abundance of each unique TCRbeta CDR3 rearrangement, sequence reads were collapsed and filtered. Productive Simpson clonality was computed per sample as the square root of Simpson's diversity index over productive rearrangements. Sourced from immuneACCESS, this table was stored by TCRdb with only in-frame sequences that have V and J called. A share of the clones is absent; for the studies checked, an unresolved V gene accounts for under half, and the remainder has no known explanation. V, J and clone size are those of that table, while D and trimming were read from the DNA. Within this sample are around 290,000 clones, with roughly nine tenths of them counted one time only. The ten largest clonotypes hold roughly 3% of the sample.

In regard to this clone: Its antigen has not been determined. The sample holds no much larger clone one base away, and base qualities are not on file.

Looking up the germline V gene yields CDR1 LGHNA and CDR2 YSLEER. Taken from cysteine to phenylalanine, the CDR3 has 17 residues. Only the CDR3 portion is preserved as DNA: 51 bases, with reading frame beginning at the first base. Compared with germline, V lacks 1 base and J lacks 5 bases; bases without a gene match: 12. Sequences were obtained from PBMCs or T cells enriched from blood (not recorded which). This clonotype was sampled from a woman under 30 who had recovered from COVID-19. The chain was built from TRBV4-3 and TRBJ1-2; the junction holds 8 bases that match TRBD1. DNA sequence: TGCGCCAGCAGCCAAGGGACAGGGAGGCCCTCCTGGTATGGCTACACCTTC. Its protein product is CASSQGTGRPSWYGYTF.